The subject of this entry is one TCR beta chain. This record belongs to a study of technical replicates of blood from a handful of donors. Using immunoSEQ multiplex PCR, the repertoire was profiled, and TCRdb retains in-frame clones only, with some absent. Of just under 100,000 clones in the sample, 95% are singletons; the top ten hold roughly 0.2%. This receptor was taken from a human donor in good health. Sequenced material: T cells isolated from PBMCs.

The CDR3 DNA follows: TGTGCCAGCAGCTTGAGCAATAATGAAAAACTGTTTTTT. This translates into CASSLSNNEKLFF. The chain links TRBV5-4 to TRBJ1-4; D remains unclear. The V gene lost 1 base and the J gene lost 4 bases, with 5 bases spanning the gap. Germline assignment: CDR1 SGHNT and CDR2 YYREEE (reference sequence). The CDR3 runs to 13 residues.